These 18 T cell receptor beta chains originate from one sample sequenced in a study of blood T cell repertoires in COVID-19. Here immunoSEQ multiplex PCR was the method, and the copy in TCRdb shows in-frame clones only, minus some. The table has approximately 260,000 clones, 75% to 90% seen once. Specimen: peripheral blood. These receptor sequences come from a man in his fifties or sixties who had recovered from COVID-19.

V usage is TRBV19 and J usage is TRBJ1-1, with D perhaps matching TRBD1 (5 bases). V was shortened by 3 bases and J by 4 bases, with 18 bases between the two germline ends. This CDR3 spans 16 amino acids. Germline CDR1 reads LNHDA; CDR2 reads SQIVND (reference sequence). CDR3: CASSILSGRGPTEAFF. The DNA for the CDR3 is TGTGCCAGTAGTATTCTTTCCGGGAGGGGACCCACTGAAGCTTTCTTT.

This chain uses TRBV7-2 with TRBJ2-3; the D gene is possibly TRBD2 (7 bases). This CDR3 is 17 amino acids long. Trimming left V 5 bases short and J 2 bases short, with 20 bases between. Germline V gene lookup returns CDR1 SGHTA and CDR2 FQGNSA. The DNA for the CDR3 is TGTGCCAGCAGCGGGGGGGCCAGCTACCCTGACACAGATACGCAGTATTTT. It yields the protein CASSGGASYPDTDTQYF.

The CDR3 sequence is CASSLGLASTDTQYF. Here the CDR3 DNA reads TGTGCCAGCAGCTTGGGGCTAGCGAGCACAGATACGCAGTATTTT. The rearrangement joins TRBV5-6 to TRBJ2-3; D perhaps matches TRBD2 (6 bases). Trimming stripped 0 bases from V and 0 bases from J, with 8 bases between. The germline CDR1 and CDR2 sequences are SGHDT and YYEEEE. The CDR3 sequence is 15 residues long.

In its sample, this clone was seen a few times. The chain couples TRBV3-1 (or the pseudogene TRBV3-2) to TRBJ2-3; D might be TRBD2 (6 bases). V was shortened by 4 bases and J by 0 bases, with 14 bases between the two germline ends. This CDR3 has 16 residues. Germline values: CDR1 LGHDT, CDR2 YNNKEL (reference sequence). Written as DNA, the CDR3 is TGTGCCAGCAGCCGCAGATCGGGACTTAGCACAGATACGCAGTATTTT. Amino acids: CASSRRSGLSTDTQYF.

The chain has TRBV5-1 and TRBJ2-7, with TRBD2 as a possible D gene (6 bases). The CDR3 is made up of 15 amino acids. Per the germline V gene, CDR1 is SGHRS and CDR2 is YFSETQ. V was cut by 0 bases and J by 0 bases, with 10 bases left in between. CDR3 sequence reads: CASSLGTTSSYEQYF. The CDR3 DNA reads TGCGCCAGCAGCTTGGGGACTACCAGCTCCTACGAGCAGTACTTC.

The chain joins TRBV18 to TRBJ1-5; 7 bases are a match to TRBD1. V lost 4 bases to trimming and J lost 1 base; unmatched junction nucleotides: 7. The CDR3 runs 16 residues. Germline values: CDR1 KGHSH, CDR2 LQKENI. This chain's CDR3 is CASSQNRGNSNQPQHF. Written as DNA, the CDR3 is TGTGCCAGCTCACAAAACAGGGGTAACAGCAATCAGCCCCAGCATTTT. The full variable domain, with the rest looked up from reference TRBV18 and TRBJ1-5, is NAGVMQNPRHLVRRRGQEARLRCSPMKGHSHVYWYRQLPEEGLKFMVYLQKENIIDESGMPKERFSAEFPKEGPSILRIQQVVRGDSAAYFCASSQNRGNSNQPQHFGDGTRLSIL.

The chain is built from TRBV18 and TRBJ1-4; TRBD1 agrees at 8 bases. CDR1 and CDR2 from the germline V gene are KGHSH and LQKENI. The CDR3 is made up of 16 amino acids. V was clipped by 3 bases and J by 0 bases; unmatched bases: 3. Here the CDR3 DNA reads TGTGCCAGCTCACCGACACAGGGGGCAACTAATGAAAAACTGTTTTTT. It codes for CASSPTQGATNEKLFF. The variable domain in full, completed from reference TRBV18 and TRBJ1-4, reads NAGVMQNPRHLVRRRGQEARLRCSPMKGHSHVYWYRQLPEEGLKFMVYLQKENIIDESGMPKERFSAEFPKEGPSILRIQQVVRGDSAAYFCASSPTQGATNEKLFFGSGTQLSVL.

The chain couples TRBV7-9 to TRBJ2-3; 8 bases fit TRBD2. The CDR3 covers 15 residues. Unmatched junction bases numbered 10, after V lost 0 bases and J lost 11 bases. CDR1 and CDR2 from the germline V gene are SEHNR and FQNEAQ (reference sequence). The DNA of the CDR3 is TGTGCCAGCAGCTTAGCTAGCGGGGCCTATATAGGGCAGTATTTT. Its protein product is CASSLASGAYIGQYF.

The V and J genes are TRBV7-9 and TRBJ1-2; 8 bases match TRBD1. Germline CDR1 is SEHNR and CDR2 is FQNEAQ (reference sequence). V trimming: 8 bases; J trimming: 3 bases; junction bases outside the gene matches: 11. The CDR3 spans 15 residues. The CDR3 DNA reads TGTGCCAGCGGTCGGGGGGACAGGACTTACTATGGCTACACCTTC. Translating gives CASGRGDRTYYGYTF.

The rearrangement joins TRBV10-3 to TRBJ2-1; D perhaps matches TRBD2 (5 bases). Per the germline V gene, CDR1 is ENHRY and CDR2 is SYGVKD. The CDR3 has 16 residues. V was shortened by 4 bases and J by 3 bases, with 16 bases between the two germline ends. The CDR3 region has the DNA TGTGCCATCAGTGCAACTGAAACTAGGGTCTACAATGAGCAGTTCTTC. Translation gives CAISATETRVYNEQFF.

This chain joins TRBV10-3 and TRBJ2-1, with TRBD2 as a possible D gene (6 bases). The V gene's germline CDR1 is ENHRY and CDR2 SYGVKD. V dropped 6 bases and J dropped 9 bases, with 12 bases sitting between them. The CDR3 contains 12 residues. The CDR3 spells CAISNYGGEQFF. The CDR3 nucleotides are TGTGCCATCAGCAACTACGGGGGTGAGCAGTTCTTC.

V is TRBV19 and J is TRBJ2-3; no clear D gene. Germline assignment: CDR1 LNHDA and CDR2 SQIVND (reference sequence). The CDR3 contains 14 residues. V was cut by 2 bases and J by 2 bases, with 8 bases left in between. The CDR3 protein is CASSISQITDTQYF. The CDR3, as DNA: TGTGCCAGTAGTATATCTCAGATCACAGATACGCAGTATTTT.

This chain uses TRBV11-2 with TRBJ2-2, with TRBD1 matching over 7 bases. The junction had 3 bases not matched to a gene; V was cut back by 4 bases and J by 1 base. Per the germline V gene, CDR1 is SGHAT and CDR2 is FQNNGV. The CDR3 runs 15 residues. The CDR3 nucleotides are TGTGCCAGCAGCTATGGGACAGTGAACACCGGGGAGCTGTTTTTT. This codes for CASSYGTVNTGELFF.

V usage is TRBV15 and J usage is TRBJ2-6; D is ambiguous. Trimming removed 5 bases at V and 3 bases at J, with 8 bases between. The CDR3 is 14 residues long. CDR1 and CDR2 from the germline V gene are LNHNV and YYDKDF (reference sequence). CDR3 amino acids: CATSLNLGANVLTF. CDR3 nucleotide sequence: TGTGCCACCAGCCTTAATCTTGGGGCCAACGTCCTGACTTTC. Drawing the rest from reference TRBV15 and TRBJ2-6, the complete variable domain is DAMVIQNPRYQVTQFGKPVTLSCSQTLNHNVMYWYQQKSSQAPKLLFHYYDKDFNNEADTPDNFQSRRPNTSFCFLDIRSPGLGDTAMYLCATSLNLGANVLTFGAGSRLTVL.

The rearrangement uses TRBV5-1 and TRBJ1-2, with D maybe TRBD1 (5 bases). This CDR3 is 13 amino acids long. Germline V gene lookup returns CDR1 SGHRS and CDR2 YFSETQ. Trimming took 0 bases from V and 4 from J, leaving 7 bases between them. Written as DNA, the CDR3 is TGCGCCAGCAGCTTGGCAGGGTCCTATGGCTACACCTTC. Protein product: CASSLAGSYGYTF.

V is TRBV18 and J is TRBJ1-1, with D uncertain. Germline V gene lookup returns CDR1 KGHSH and CDR2 LQKENI. Between the trimmed V and J ends, which lost 0 bases and 4 bases, there was a span of 9 bases. The CDR3 has 14 residues. CDR3 sequence (DNA): TGTGCCAGCTCACCACCGAGTCAAAGCACTGAAGCTTTCTTT. This gives the protein CASSPPSQSTEAFF.

J is TRBJ2-7 and V is TRBV28, with 11 positions matching TRBD2. The V gene end was trimmed by 6 bases and the J gene end by 2 bases; junction bases not matched to a gene: 9. This CDR3 comprises 16 residues. The germline CDR1 and CDR2 sequences are MDHEN and SYDVKM. CDR3 sequence: CASRVRTSGRTYEQYF. The CDR3 DNA reads TGTGCCAGCAGGGTAAGAACTAGCGGGAGAACCTACGAGCAGTACTTC.

The V and J genes are TRBV28 and TRBJ1-5; the match to TRBD1 covers 8 bases. The CDR3 is 17 amino acids. The germline V gene has CDR1 MDHEN and CDR2 SYDVKM. J was trimmed by 2 bases and V by 4 bases; bases with no gene match: 10. CDR3 sequence: CASSSTTGVLGNQPQHF. The CDR3 DNA sequence: TGTGCCAGCAGTTCCACGACAGGGGTATTAGGCAATCAGCCCCAGCATTTT.